These 8 T cell receptor beta chains came from one sample sequenced in a study of blood T cell repertoires in COVID-19. Produced via immunoSEQ multiplex PCR; TCRdb's table is partial and in-frame only. This table has 190,000 or so clones, more than 85% appearing once. Sequencing was performed on peripheral blood. The receptors come from a man aged 35-49 years with active or convalescent COVID-19.

V and J are TRBV4-1 and TRBJ2-6; TRBD1 is a possible D gene (5 bases). V gave up 3 bases and J gave up 0 bases, with 6 bases separating them. CDR3 length: 15 residues. Germline V lookup: CDR1 MGHRA, CDR2 YSYEKL. Here the CDR3 reads CASSQQGSGANVLTF. The CDR3, as DNA: TGCGCCAGCAGCCAGCAGGGCTCTGGGGCCAACGTCCTGACTTTC.

This sequence joins TRBV6-1 and TRBJ1-4; tentative D call: TRBD1 (6 bases). V lost 5 bases and J lost 11, with 15 bases in between. Germline V lookup: CDR1 MNHNS, CDR2 SASEGT. The CDR3 runs to 13 residues. CDR3 region: CASSTTDSNKLFF. The CDR3 bases are TGTGCCAGCAGTACTACGGACAGTAACAAACTGTTTTTT.

The chain combines TRBV6-1 with TRBJ2-2; 11 bases map to TRBD2. The germline CDR1 and CDR2 sequences are MNHNS and SASEGT. The CDR3 is made up of 18 amino acids. Germline trimming cut 0 bases from V and 4 bases from J; bases unmatched to any gene: 7. The DNA of the CDR3 is TGTGCCAGCAGTGAAGCAATAACTAGCGGGGGCTCCACCGGGGAGCTGTTTTTT. It is translated as CASSEAITSGGSTGELFF.

V and J are TRBV30 and TRBJ1-2; 11 nucleotides match TRBD1. V shed 5 bases and J 2 bases; nucleotides not matched to a gene: 4. Germline V gene sequence: CDR1 GTSNPN, CDR2 SVGIG (reference sequence). CDR3 length equals 14 residues. The CDR3 DNA reads as TGTGCCTGGGGACAGGGGGCAGAAAACTATGGCTACACCTTC. Translated, it gives CAWGQGAENYGYTF. Based on the CDR3 plus reference TRBV30 and TRBJ1-2, the full variable domain is SQTIHQWPATLVQPVGSPLSLECTVEGTSNPNLYWYRQAAGRGLQLLFYSVGIGQISSEVPQNLSASRPQDRQFILSSKKLLLSDSGFYLCAWGQGAENYGYTFGSGTRLTVV.

V is TRBV28 and J is TRBJ1-2; 7 nucleotides match TRBD1. Looked up from germline, CDR1 is MDHEN and CDR2 is SYDVKM. J was trimmed by 3 bases and V by 10 bases; bases with no gene match: 8. The CDR3 spans 13 residues. The CDR3 DNA sequence: TGTGCCACCACAACCGGGACAGACTATGGCTACACCTTC. Translation gives CATTTGTDYGYTF.

The chain links TRBV6-5 to TRBJ1-5, with D possibly TRBD1 on 6 matching bases. Per germline, CDR1 MNHEY and CDR2 SVGAGI. The CDR3 runs 15 residues. Between the trimmed V and J ends, which lost 8 bases and 0 bases, there was a span of 14 bases. Here the CDR3 DNA reads TGTGCCAGCGGAAGGGGGGGAGATAGCAATCAGCCCCAGCATTTT. This encodes CASGRGGDSNQPQHF.

The V and J genes are TRBV5-1 and TRBJ2-7, with D unclear. The V and J ends lost 5 bases and 3 bases respectively, with 18 bases between them. In germline, CDR1 is SGHRS, CDR2 YFSETQ. This CDR3 is 15 amino acids long. CDR3 amino acids: CASSSGPGLYYEQYF. CDR3 DNA sequence: TGCGCCAGCAGTTCCGGCCCGGGTCTATACTACGAGCAGTACTTC.

The gene calls are TRBV3-1 (or the pseudogene TRBV3-2) and TRBJ1-5; the D is unclear. V lost 1 base and J 5 bases, leaving 6 bases between the germline ends. Germline values: CDR1 LGHDT, CDR2 YNNKEL (reference sequence). The CDR3 consists of 13 residues. The CDR3 reads CASSQGAYQPQHF. For the CDR3, the DNA is TGTGCCAGCAGCCAAGGGGCGTATCAGCCCCAGCATTTT.